These T cell receptor beta chains were read from a single sample in a study of T cell responses to AZD1222 COVID-19 vaccine. The data were produced by immunoSEQ multiplex PCR, yet TCRdb's version contains in-frame clones alone and is incomplete. The sample lists about 130,000 clones; about 90% were seen once. Material: peripheral blood, obtained on day 0 of AZD1222 vaccination. These receptors all stem from an adult in good health. Each CDR3 is given with its conserved first and last residue. The D gene is left open where the match is weak. Only part of the rows carry a size: once, few, many, or a class if the clone is expanded.

d_call,clone_size,v_call,cdr3_length,j_call,cdr3_aa,cdr3_nt
TRBD2,NA,TRBV6-5,15,TRBJ2-7,CASSYSLAGGYEQYF,TGTGCCAGCAGTTACTCGCTGGCGGGAGGATACGAGCAGTACTTC
NA,NA,TRBV7-3,14,TRBJ2-7,CASSLYGGIYEQYF,TGTGCCAGCAGCTTGTACGGAGGAATCTACGAGCAGTACTTC
NA,once,TRBV5-1,15,TRBJ2-7,CASSLAGGVSHEQYF,TGCGCCAGCAGCTTGGCCGGAGGGGTCTCCCACGAGCAGTACTTC
NA,NA,TRBV5-1,14,TRBJ1-4,CASSLTTSAEKLFF,TGCGCCAGCAGCTTGACGACCTCGGCGGAAAAACTGTTTTTT
TRBD1,NA,TRBV10-1,15,TRBJ2-7,CASSRDRINTKEQYF,TGCGCCAGCAGTCGGGACAGGATAAATACTAAAGAGCAGTACTTC
TRBD1,NA,TRBV28,14,TRBJ1-5,CASSPGQGNQPQHF,TGTGCCAGCAGCCCCGGACAGGGAAATCAGCCCCAGCATTTT
NA,NA,TRBV3-1/TRBV3-2,14,TRBJ1-1,CASSQGVSGTEAFF,TGTGCCAGCAGCCAAGGGGTCTCAGGGACTGAAGCTTTCTTT
NA,few,TRBV27,14,TRBJ2-7,CASSAFPTGRGQYF,TGTGCCAGCAGTGCCTTTCCGACAGGGCGGGGGCAGTACTTC
TRBD2,NA,TRBV28,14,TRBJ2-7,CASSSGEFTYEQYF,TGTGCCAGCAGTAGCGGGGAATTCACCTACGAGCAGTACTTC
NA,NA,TRBV5-4,13,TRBJ2-7,CASSLVGLNEQYF,TGTGCCAGCAGCTTGGTAGGTCTGAACGAGCAGTACTTC
NA,NA,TRBV28,15,TRBJ1-6,CASSLVDSYNSPLHF,TGTGCCAGCAGTTTGGTCGACTCCTATAATTCACCCCTCCACTTT
NA,NA,TRBV18,12,TRBJ1-1,CASSPGNTEAFF,TGTGCCAGCTCACCGGGAAACACTGAAGCTTTCTTT
NA,once,TRBV11-3,14,TRBJ1-1,CASSSGVMNTEAFF,TGTGCCAGCAGCTCAGGGGTTATGAACACTGAAGCTTTCTTT
TRBD1,NA,TRBV11-3,16,TRBJ1-1,CASSLGQGATDTEAFF,TGTGCCAGCAGCTTAGGACAGGGAGCTACGGATACTGAAGCTTTCTTT
NA,NA,TRBV5-8,15,TRBJ2-3,CASSLEPGRTDTQYF,TGTGCCAGCAGCTTGGAACCCGGGAGAACAGATACGCAGTATTTT
NA,NA,TRBV27,11,TRBJ2-5,CASSEPQTQYF,TGTGCCAGCAGTGAACCGCAGACCCAGTACTTC
NA,NA,TRBV20-1,14,TRBJ2-3,CSASRDGRTDTQYF,TGCAGTGCTAGTCGGGACGGACGCACAGATACGCAGTATTTT
TRBD2,NA,TRBV5-1,17,TRBJ2-5,CASSLHRGGGTQETQYF,TGCGCCAGCAGCTTGCATCGCGGGGGGGGAACACAAGAGACCCAGTACTTC
NA,NA,TRBV30,10,TRBJ1-4,CAWSDEKLFF,TGTGCCTGGAGTGATGAAAAACTGTTTTTT
NA,NA,TRBV7-2,18,TRBJ1-2,CASSQTRTDNSFLYGYTF,TGTGCCAGCAGCCAGACAAGGACAGACAACAGTTTCTTGTATGGCTACACCTTC
NA,NA,TRBV18,17,TRBJ1-5,CASSPPTGGGSNQPQHF,TGTGCCAGCTCACCACCGACCGGAGGAGGAAGCAATCAGCCCCAGCATTTT
NA,NA,TRBV5-5,14,TRBJ2-5,CASSATGQKETQYF,TGTGCCAGCAGCGCAACCGGACAGAAAGAGACCCAGTACTTC
NA,NA,TRBV27,13,TRBJ2-7,CASSLAATYEQYF,TGTGCCAGCAGTTTGGCAGCCACCTACGAGCAGTACTTC
TRBD1,NA,TRBV7-9,15,TRBJ2-3,CASSWGQGSTDTQYF,TGTGCCAGCAGCTGGGGACAGGGTAGCACAGATACGCAGTATTTT
NA,NA,TRBV19,15,TRBJ1-4,CASSSRLGGEILLFF,TGTGCCAGTAGTAGCCGACTAGGAGGTGAAATTCTCCTGTTTTTT
NA,NA,TRBV5-8,18,TRBJ1-4,CASSLLTGISLPSEKLFF,TGTGCCAGCAGCTTGCTTACAGGGATATCCCTCCCATCGGAAAAACTGTTTTTT
TRBD2,NA,TRBV10-1,13,TRBJ2-1,CASSTGLAGGQFF,TGCGCCAGCAGTACGGGACTAGCGGGGGGGCAGTTCTTC
NA,NA,TRBV5-1,15,TRBJ1-2,CASSPGQGIEYGYTF,TGCGCCAGCAGCCCGGGCCAAGGGATTGAGTATGGCTACACCTTC